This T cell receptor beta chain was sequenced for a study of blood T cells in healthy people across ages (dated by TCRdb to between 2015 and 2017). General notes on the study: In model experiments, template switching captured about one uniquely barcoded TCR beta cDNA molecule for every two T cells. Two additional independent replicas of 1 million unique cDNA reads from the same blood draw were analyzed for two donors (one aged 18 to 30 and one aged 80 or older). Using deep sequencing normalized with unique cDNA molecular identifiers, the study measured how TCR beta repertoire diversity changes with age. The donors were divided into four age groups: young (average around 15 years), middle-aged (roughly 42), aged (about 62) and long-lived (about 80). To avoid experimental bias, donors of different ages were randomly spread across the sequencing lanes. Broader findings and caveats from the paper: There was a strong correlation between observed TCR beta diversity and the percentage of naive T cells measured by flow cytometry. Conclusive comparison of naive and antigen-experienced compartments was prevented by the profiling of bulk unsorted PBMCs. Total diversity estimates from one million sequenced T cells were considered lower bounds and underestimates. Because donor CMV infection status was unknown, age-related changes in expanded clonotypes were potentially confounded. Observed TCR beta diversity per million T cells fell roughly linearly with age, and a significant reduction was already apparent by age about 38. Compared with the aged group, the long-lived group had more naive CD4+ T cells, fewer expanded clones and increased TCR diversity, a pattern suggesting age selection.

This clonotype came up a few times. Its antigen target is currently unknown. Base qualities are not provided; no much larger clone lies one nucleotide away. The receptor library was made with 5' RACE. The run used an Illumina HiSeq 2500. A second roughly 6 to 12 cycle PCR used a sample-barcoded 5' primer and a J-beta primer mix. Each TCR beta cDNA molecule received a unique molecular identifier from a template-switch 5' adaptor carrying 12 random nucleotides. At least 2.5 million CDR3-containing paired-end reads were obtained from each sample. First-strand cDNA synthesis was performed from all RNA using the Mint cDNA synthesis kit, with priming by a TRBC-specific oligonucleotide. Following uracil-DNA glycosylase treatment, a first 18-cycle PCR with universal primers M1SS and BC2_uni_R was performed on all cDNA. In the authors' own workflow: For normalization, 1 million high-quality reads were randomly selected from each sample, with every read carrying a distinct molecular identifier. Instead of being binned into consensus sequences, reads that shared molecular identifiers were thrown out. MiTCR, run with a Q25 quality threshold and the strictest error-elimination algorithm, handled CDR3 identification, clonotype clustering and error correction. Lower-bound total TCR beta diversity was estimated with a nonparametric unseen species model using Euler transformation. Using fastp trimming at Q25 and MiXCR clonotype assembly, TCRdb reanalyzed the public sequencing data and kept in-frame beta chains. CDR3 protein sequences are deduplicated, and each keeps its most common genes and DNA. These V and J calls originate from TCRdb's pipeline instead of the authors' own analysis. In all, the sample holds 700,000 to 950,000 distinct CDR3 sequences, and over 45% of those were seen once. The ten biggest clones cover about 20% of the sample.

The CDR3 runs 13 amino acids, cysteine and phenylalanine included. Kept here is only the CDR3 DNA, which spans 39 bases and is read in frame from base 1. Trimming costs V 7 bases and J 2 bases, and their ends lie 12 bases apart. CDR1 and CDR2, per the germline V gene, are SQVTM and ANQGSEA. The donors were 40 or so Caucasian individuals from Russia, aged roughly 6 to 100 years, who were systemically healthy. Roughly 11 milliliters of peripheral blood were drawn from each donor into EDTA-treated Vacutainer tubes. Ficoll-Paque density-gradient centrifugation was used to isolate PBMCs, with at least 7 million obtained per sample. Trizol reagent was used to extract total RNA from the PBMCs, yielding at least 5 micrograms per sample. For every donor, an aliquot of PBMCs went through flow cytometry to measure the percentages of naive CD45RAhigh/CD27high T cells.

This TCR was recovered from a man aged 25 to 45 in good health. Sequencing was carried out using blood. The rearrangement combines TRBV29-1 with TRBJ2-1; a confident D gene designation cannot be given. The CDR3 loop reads CSGMTFTYNEQFF. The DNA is TGCAGCGGCATGACGTTTACCTACAATGAGCAGTTCTTC.